Presented here are 20 T cell receptor beta chains from one specimen sequenced in a study of T cells in Graves' hyperthyroidism and ophthalmopathy. Researchers took RNA transcripts and amplified the TCR beta CDR3 regions from them. The TCR CDR3 was amplified in a first-round RT-PCR using the HTBI primer set. In TCRdb, the multiplex PCR reads were re-called with MiXCR into one record per CDR3 protein. The sample consists of a few hundred thousand distinct CDR3 sequences, 15% to 19% of them appearing once. Sequenced material: blood. These receptor sequences come from a woman aged 25 to 39 with Graves' hyperthyroidism.

At least ten counts were recorded for this clonotype. The rearrangement uses TRBV3-1 and TRBJ1-2; D unresolved. With 1 base removed from V and 8 bases from J, the gap between germline ends came to 11 bases. The CDR3 length is 13 residues. Germline CDR1 and CDR2: LGHDT and YNNKEL (reference sequence). The CDR3 protein is CASSQVSAQGYTF. The CDR3 DNA sequence: TGTGCCAGCAGCCAAGTTTCTGCACAAGGCTACACCTTC. Variable domain in full (rest from reference TRBV3-1 and TRBJ1-2): DTAVSQTPKYLVTQMGNDKSIKCEQNLGHDTMYWYKQDSKKFLKIMFSYNNKELIINETVPNRFSPKSPDKAHLNLHINSLELGDSAVYFCASSQVSAQGYTFGSGTRLTVV.

This clonotype was counted ten times or more. The rearrangement links TRBV24-1 to TRBJ2-1; 9 positions match TRBD2. The CDR3 is made up of 17 amino acids. From germline, CDR1 is KGHDR and CDR2 SFDVKD. The ends lost 1 base at V and 6 bases at J; junction bases unmatched: 9. The CDR3 region has the DNA TGTGCCACCAGTGATTTCGCGGGAGGGAATTTGGGCAATGAGCAGTTCTTC. It encodes CATSDFAGGNLGNEQFF.

This clonotype was seen repeatedly, ten times or more. The chain uses TRBV27 and TRBJ2-7; no clear D. The CDR3 totals 13 residues. Trimming left V 6 bases short and J 4 bases short, with 13 bases between. Germline-derived CDR1 and CDR2 are MNHEY and SMNVEV (reference sequence). CDR3: CASSYDATYEQYF. In nucleotides, the CDR3 is TGTGCCAGCAGCTATGACGCAACATACGAGCAGTACTTC.

Many counts were recorded for this clonotype. The chain's CDR3 is CASSHPTGNEQFF. The CDR3 DNA follows: TGTGCCAGCAGTCACCCGACCGGTAATGAGCAGTTCTTC. The J gene is TRBJ2-1, the V gene TRBV7-9; D gene ambiguous. Trimming took 6 bases from V and 7 from J, leaving 13 bases between them. The germline gives CDR1 SEHNR, CDR2 FQNEAQ (reference sequence). The CDR3 has 13 residues.

This clonotype was counted at least ten times. This chain uses TRBV7-2 with TRBJ2-3, with D tentatively TRBD1 or TRBD2 (5 bases each). Germline V gene lookup returns CDR1 SGHTA and CDR2 FQGNSA. Deletions cut 5 bases from V and 0 bases from J, with 15 bases between. The CDR3 totals 16 residues. CDR3 bases: TGTGCCAGCAGCCCCCATGGGACCACTAGCACAGATACGCAGTATTTT. Translated, it gives CASSPHGTTSTDTQYF.

A word on this clonotype: A much larger clone sits a single nucleotide away, making a read error possible. This chain uses TRBV12-3 or TRBV12-4 with TRBJ2-5, with D maybe TRBD2 (6 bases). The CDR3 has 15 amino acids. The CDR3 reads CASSIGGIEEETQCF. For the CDR3, the DNA is TGTGCCAGCAGCATAGGCGGGATCGAAGAAGAGACCCAGTGCTTC.

The chain uses TRBV7-3 and TRBJ2-1; 7 nucleotides align to TRBD2. This CDR3 has 17 amino acids. Germline lookup yields CDR1 SGHTA and CDR2 FQGTGA. The junction had 11 bases not matched to a gene; V was cut back by 2 bases and J by 4 bases. The CDR3 spells CASSLPGGGGRYNEQFF. The CDR3 DNA reads TGTGCCAGCAGCTTACCCGGAGGAGGCGGGAGATACAATGAGCAGTTCTTC. The whole variable domain, remainder taken from reference TRBV7-3 and TRBJ2-1, is GAGVSQTPSNKVTEKGKYVELRCDPISGHTALYWYRQSLGQGPEFLIYFQGTGAADDSGLPNDRFFAVRPEGSVSTLKIQRTERGDSAVYLCASSLPGGGGRYNEQFFGPGTRLTVL.

There are a few counts of this clonotype. The chain carries TRBV24-1 and TRBJ2-2; a weak D match, TRBD2 (6 bases). Trimming cost V 1 base and J 6 bases, with 11 bases left between them. CDR1 KGHDR and CDR2 SFDVKD come from the germline V gene. This CDR3 comprises 15 residues. The CDR3 sequence: CATSDFGGYPGELFF. As DNA, the CDR3 is TGTGCCACCAGTGATTTCGGAGGGTATCCCGGGGAGCTGTTTTTT.

The V gene is TRBV20-1, the J gene TRBJ2-3, with unresolved D. The CDR3 is 11 amino acids. Trimming removed 0 bases at V and 9 bases at J, with 7 bases between. Germline loops: CDR1 DFQATT, CDR2 SNEGSKA (reference sequence). CDR3 nucleotide sequence: TGCAGTGCTAGAGAACAAGGCACGCAGTATTTT. Translated, it gives CSAREQGTQYF.

The chain carries TRBV3-1 and TRBJ1-1, with D maybe TRBD1 (6 bases). The CDR3 has 15 residues. From germline, CDR1 is LGHDT and CDR2 YNNKEL (reference sequence). V dropped 2 bases and J dropped 5 bases, with 15 bases sitting between them. Here the CDR3 DNA reads TGTGCCAGCAGCCAACAAACAGGGATGGGGACTGAAGCTTTCTTT. Translation gives CASSQQTGMGTEAFF.

A few counts support this clonotype. The chain links TRBV5-1 to TRBJ1-2; 9 bases are a match to TRBD1. Per germline, CDR1 SGHRS and CDR2 YFSETQ. CDR3 length: 18 amino acids. Losses at the gene ends were 0 bases for V and 4 bases for J; bases not matched to a gene: 13. CDR3 sequence (DNA): TGCGCCAGCAGCTTGGGCGGGACAGGGTCAATCCGTAGCTATGGCTACACCTTC. It is translated as CASSLGGTGSIRSYGYTF.

In this sample, this clonotype turned up many times. The chain carries TRBV7-3 and TRBJ2-3, with unresolved D. The germline V gene has CDR1 SGHTA and CDR2 FQGTGA. CDR3 length: 15 residues. Trimming took off 3 bases at V and 4 bases at J, with 14 bases between the two ends. The CDR3 DNA follows: TGTGCCAGCAGCTTCACATCTATCAGCCCAGATACGCAGTATTTT. Protein: CASSFTSISPDTQYF.

With respect to this clonotype: A much larger clone lies a single base off, so this may be a read error. The V call is TRBV11-1, the J call TRBJ2-1, with 9 bases matching TRBD2. V was clipped by 1 base and J by 7 bases; unmatched bases: 14. The CDR3 is made up of 18 amino acids. CDR1 and CDR2 (germline): SGHAT, FQDESV (reference sequence). The CDR3 is CASSLDPLVVAGENEQFF. The CDR3 bases are TGTGCCAGCAGCTTAGACCCGCTTGTGGTAGCGGGAGAGAATGAGCAGTTCTTC.

The rearrangement uses TRBV6-1 and TRBJ2-1; D gene uncertain. The CDR3 totals 13 residues. In germline, CDR1 is MNHNS, CDR2 SASEGT. Trimming removed 1 base from V and 7 bases from J, with 8 bases in between. This chain's CDR3 is CASSEDPRNEQFF. Here the CDR3 DNA reads TGTGCCAGCAGTGAAGACCCCAGAAATGAGCAGTTCTTC.

The chain links TRBV5-1 to TRBJ2-1; D may match TRBD1 or TRBD2 (5 bases each). V gave up 5 bases and J gave up 6 bases, with 18 bases separating them. The CDR3 is 15 amino acids. Germline assignment: CDR1 SGHRS and CDR2 YFSETQ. DNA of the CDR3: TGCGCCAGCAGTCTCCCGGGGCTGCCGGGCAATGAGCAGTTCTTC. This sequence encodes CASSLPGLPGNEQFF.

This clonotype has a count of ten or more. The chain links TRBV30 to TRBJ2-5; D remains ambiguous. V was clipped by 2 bases and J by 4 bases, with 11 bases between them. Germline lookup yields CDR1 GTSNPN and CDR2 SVGIG (reference sequence). This CDR3 contains 13 residues. The CDR3 spells CAWSNRVRETQYF. Here the CDR3 DNA reads TGTGCCTGGAGTAACCGGGTCCGAGAGACCCAGTACTTC. Looking up the rest from reference TRBV30 and TRBJ2-5 gives the full variable domain: SQTIHQWPATLVQPVGSPLSLECTVEGTSNPNLYWYRQAAGRGLQLLFYSVGIGQISSEVPQNLSASRPQDRQFILSSKKLLLSDSGFYLCAWSNRVRETQYFGPGTRLLVL.

In this sample, this clonotype turned up many times. The chain couples TRBV7-2 to TRBJ2-7, with 8 bases matching TRBD2. Per the germline V gene, CDR1 is SGHTA and CDR2 is FQGNSA. The CDR3 spans 15 residues. V lost 1 base and J lost 2; bases outside the gene matches: 4. CDR3 sequence: CASSLVAGQTYEQYF. The CDR3 coding sequence is TGTGCCAGCAGCTTAGTAGCGGGGCAGACCTACGAGCAGTACTTC.

At least ten counts were recorded for this clonotype. J is TRBJ2-5 and V is TRBV20-1, with 10 bases aligning to TRBD2. V was pared by 4 bases and J by 5 bases, with 10 bases of the junction left unmatched. This CDR3 contains 15 residues. CDR1 and CDR2 (germline): DFQATT, SNEGSKA (reference sequence). In nucleotides, the CDR3 is TGCAGTGCTACCCCCGGGACTAGCGTGAAGGAGACCCAGTACTTC. This sequence encodes CSATPGTSVKETQYF.

Ten or more counts support this clonotype. The chain uses TRBV11-2 and TRBJ1-4; D unclear. The CDR3 is 13 amino acids. Deletions cut 0 bases from V and 8 bases from J, with 7 bases between. Germline lookup yields CDR1 SGHAT and CDR2 FQNNGV. CDR3 amino acids: CASSLEAPEKLFF. In nucleotides, the CDR3 is TGTGCCAGCAGCTTAGAGGCGCCAGAAAAACTGTTTTTT. The full variable domain, in which reference TRBV11-2 and TRBJ1-4 provide the parts outside the CDR3, is EAGVAQSPRYKIIEKRQSVAFWCNPISGHATLYWYQQILGQGPKLLIQFQNNGVVDDSQLPKDRFSAERLKGVDSTLKIQPAKLEDSAVYLCASSLEAPEKLFFGSGTQLSVL.

The chain recombines TRBV20-1 with TRBJ1-1; 9 bases match TRBD1. V shed 4 bases, J shed 5 bases, and the junction held 8 bases outside the gene matches. Germline V CDR1 and CDR2: DFQATT, SNEGSKA (reference sequence). There are 14 residues in the CDR3. CDR3 sequence reads: CSANGRTGETEAFF. CDR3 sequence (DNA): TGCAGTGCTAACGGACGGACAGGGGAAACTGAAGCTTTCTTT.